Shown below are 21 T cell receptor beta chains from a single sample sequenced in a study of brain metastases from non-small cell lung cancer. The protocol was immunoSEQ multiplex PCR, while the TCRdb copy is restricted to in-frame clones and leaves out a portion. The sample holds some 4,300 clones, approximately 85% seen once. The sequenced material came from primary lung tumor tissue. These receptors originate from a donor over 35 with non-small cell lung cancer.

This clone was picked up one time. The J gene is TRBJ1-2, the V gene TRBV5-1; 7 nucleotides agree with TRBD1. V lost 1 base, J lost 6 bases, and 12 bases stayed unmatched. Germline V CDR1 and CDR2: SGHRS, YFSETQ. The CDR3 length is 16 residues. CDR3 region: CASSLSVRQGTNGYTF. As DNA, the CDR3 is TGCGCCAGCAGCTTGTCGGTTCGACAGGGAACAAATGGCTACACCTTC. Together with reference TRBV5-1 and TRBJ1-2, the CDR3 gives the full variable domain: KAGVTQTPRYLIKTRGQQVTLSCSPISGHRSVSWYQQTPGQGLQFLFEYFSETQRNKGNFPGRFSGRQFSNSRSEMNVSTLELGDSALYLCASSLSVRQGTNGYTFGSGTRLTVV.

The J gene is TRBJ2-7, the V gene TRBV7-8, with 9 bases that match TRBD1. The CDR3 consists of 15 residues. V lost 4 bases and J lost 2; bases outside the gene matches: 6. CDR1 and CDR2 (germline): SGHVS, FQNEAQ. The DNA of the CDR3 is TGTGCCAGCAGCTACCGGGACAGGGTGACCTACGAGCAGTACTTC. Translated: CASSYRDRVTYEQYF.

This chain uses TRBV19 with TRBJ2-7; the D gene is possibly TRBD2 (6 bases). Germline V gene sequence: CDR1 LNHDA, CDR2 SQIVND (reference sequence). With 5 bases removed from V and 2 bases from J, the gap between germline ends came to 7 bases. This CDR3 spans 12 amino acids. This chain's CDR3 is CASSRGTYEQYF. CDR3 nucleotide sequence: TGTGCCAGTAGTCGGGGGACCTACGAGCAGTACTTC.

This chain's CDR3 is CASSSTSTGANVLTF. CDR3 coding DNA: TGTGCCAGCAGTTCTACTAGCACTGGGGCCAACGTCCTGACTTTC. V gene TRBV2 combines with J gene TRBJ2-6, with D possibly being TRBD2 (6 bases). The CDR3 spans 15 residues. Germline V gene sequence: CDR1 SNHLY, CDR2 FYNNEI. Trimming removed 5 bases at V and 2 bases at J, with 10 bases between.

CDR3 loop: CASRWTPNNEQFF. The CDR3 DNA is TGTGCCAGCAGGTGGACGCCAAACAATGAGCAGTTCTTC. V is TRBV27 and J is TRBJ2-1; no definite D call. Germline assignment: CDR1 MNHEY and CDR2 SMNVEV (reference sequence). The CDR3 runs 13 residues. V gave up 6 bases and J gave up 5 bases, with 11 bases separating them.

The chain employs TRBV28 and TRBJ2-3; the D is unclear. The CDR3 is 12 residues long. In germline, CDR1 is MDHEN, CDR2 SYDVKM. V lost 4 bases, J lost 3 bases, and 5 bases lay in between. The DNA of the CDR3 is TGTGCCAGCAGTTCTACAACAGATACGCAGTATTTT. Protein: CASSSTTDTQYF.

The rearrangement uses TRBV15 and TRBJ2-5, with a weak D call TRBD1 (5 bases). Deletions cut 3 bases from V and 2 bases from J, with 7 bases between. The germline gives CDR1 LNHNV, CDR2 YYDKDF (reference sequence). The CDR3 is 13 amino acids. For the CDR3, the DNA is TGTGCCACCAGCAGGGACAAACAAGAGACCCAGTACTTC. As protein: CATSRDKQETQYF.

J is TRBJ2-3 and V is TRBV5-1, with D possibly called TRBD1 or TRBD2 (5 bases each). V was shortened by 4 bases and J by 4 bases, with 16 bases between the two germline ends. This CDR3 comprises 15 residues. Germline V gene data show CDR1 as SGHRS and CDR2 as YFSETQ. The CDR3 loop is CASSQSGPGPDTQYF. In DNA form, the CDR3 reads TGCGCCAGCAGCCAATCGGGCCCGGGGCCAGATACGCAGTATTTT. Filled out from reference TRBV5-1 and TRBJ2-3, the complete variable domain reads KAGVTQTPRYLIKTRGQQVTLSCSPISGHRSVSWYQQTPGQGLQFLFEYFSETQRNKGNFPGRFSGRQFSNSRSEMNVSTLELGDSALYLCASSQSGPGPDTQYFGPGTRLTVL.

This chain uses TRBV2 with TRBJ2-3; D unresolved. V dropped 6 bases and J dropped 11 bases, with 15 bases sitting between them. Germline V CDR1 and CDR2: SNHLY, FYNNEI. This CDR3 comprises 12 residues. CDR3 sequence reads: CASRNDMAEQYF. Here the CDR3 DNA reads TGTGCCAGCAGAAATGACATGGCGGAGCAGTATTTT. Looking up the rest from reference TRBV2 and TRBJ2-3 gives the full variable domain: EPEVTQTPSHQVTQMGQEVILRCVPISNHLYFYWYRQILGQKVEFLVSFYNNEISEKSEIFDDQFSVERPDGSNFTLKIRSTKLEDSAMYFCASRNDMAEQYFGPGTRLTVL.

The chain links TRBV10-1 to TRBJ2-5, with D unclear. Germline loops: CDR1 WNHNN, CDR2 SYGVQD (reference sequence). Trimming pared 5 bases from V and 5 bases from J, leaving 9 bases between. The CDR3 totals 12 residues. The CDR3 loop is CASSIRPETQYF. The CDR3, as DNA: TGCGCCAGCAGTATCAGGCCGGAGACCCAGTACTTC.

This clone was detected a few times. The V call is TRBV28, the J call TRBJ2-4, with 7 bases matching TRBD1. This CDR3 has 12 amino acids. Germline CDR1 MDHEN, CDR2 SYDVKM. The ends lost 6 bases at V and 6 bases at J; junction bases unmatched: 2. The CDR3 loop is CASSSGGNIQYF. The CDR3 DNA is TGTGCCAGCAGCTCAGGGGGAAACATTCAGTACTTC.

The chain uses TRBV19 and TRBJ1-1; perhaps TRBD1 as D (6 bases). The germline V gene has CDR1 LNHDA and CDR2 SQIVND (reference sequence). The CDR3 extends over 14 amino acids. V lost 4 bases, J lost 5 bases, and 14 bases lay in between. CDR3 in amino acids: CASSKQGRDTEAFF. The CDR3 DNA reads as TGTGCCAGTAGTAAACAGGGACGTGATACTGAAGCTTTCTTT. Combining the CDR3 with reference TRBV19 and TRBJ1-1 gives the whole variable domain DGGITQSPKYLFRKEGQNVTLSCEQNLNHDAMYWYRQDPGQGLRLIYYSQIVNDFQKGDIAEGYSVSREKKESFPLTVTSAQKNPTAFYLCASSKQGRDTEAFFGQGTRLTVV.

The chain uses TRBV12-3 or TRBV12-4 and TRBJ1-1, with 7 bases that match TRBD1. CDR3 length equals 13 residues. V trimming: 4 bases; J trimming: 4 bases; junction bases outside the gene matches: 3. The CDR3 DNA reads TGTGCCAGCAGTTCTCAGGGGGTCACTGAAGCTTTCTTT. It codes for CASSSQGVTEAFF.

V usage is TRBV11-3 and J usage is TRBJ2-2, with 7 bases identical to TRBD1. V dropped 7 bases and J dropped 5; count of bases not matched to a gene: 16. Looked up from germline, CDR1 is SGHNT and CDR2 is YENEEA. The length of the CDR3 is 17 residues. CDR3 in DNA: TGTGCCAGCATACCACAGGGGCCACGCCTATCGACCGGGGAGCTGTTTTTT. Protein: CASIPQGPRLSTGELFF.

This sequence joins TRBV2 and TRBJ2-3; TRBD2 matches at 7 bases. This CDR3 is built from 16 residues. Germline V gene data show CDR1 as SNHLY and CDR2 as FYNNEI. Trimming took 5 bases from V and 3 from J; bases not matched to a gene: 11. In DNA, the CDR3 is TGTGCCAGCAGTACCCAAGCCCGACTAGCTACAGATACGCAGTATTTT. Residues: CASSTQARLATDTQYF.

V usage is TRBV7-9 and J usage is TRBJ2-5, with D hard to call. Germline V gives CDR1 SEHNR, CDR2 FQNEAQ (reference sequence). V dropped 1 base and J dropped 1 base, with 10 bases sitting between them. This CDR3 is built from 15 residues. CDR3 in DNA: TGTGCCAGCAGCTTAGGCATGGGTGCCCAAGAGACCCAGTACTTC. Amino acid sequence: CASSLGMGAQETQYF.

V and J are TRBV5-6 and TRBJ2-7; D gene uncertain. Trimming pared 2 bases from V and 4 bases from J, leaving 7 bases between. The V gene's germline CDR1 is SGHDT and CDR2 YYEEEE. The CDR3 consists of 12 residues. The DNA of the CDR3 is TGTGCCAGCAGCTTCGAGAGATACGAGCAGTACTTC. This translates into CASSFERYEQYF.

This rearrangement joins TRBV19 to TRBJ2-6, with a weak D call TRBD2 (6 bases). V dropped 2 bases and J dropped 3 bases, with 11 bases sitting between them. Looked up from germline, CDR1 is LNHDA and CDR2 is SQIVND (reference sequence). The CDR3 contains 16 residues. Here the CDR3 reads CASSIWGEVGANVLTF. The DNA of the CDR3 is TGTGCCAGTAGTATATGGGGGGAGGTTGGGGCCAACGTCCTGACTTTC.

CDR3 nucleotide sequence: TGTGCCAGCAGTTCCTCCGCAGGGAGAGCTTTCTTT. Encoded protein: CASSSSAGRAFF. The chain joins TRBV6-5 to TRBJ1-1, with D perhaps TRBD1 (5 bases). CDR3 length: 12 residues. Trimming removed 4 bases from V and 10 bases from J, with 13 bases in between. Germline V gene lookup returns CDR1 MNHEY and CDR2 SVGAGI.

The rearrangement joins TRBV28 to TRBJ2-6; tentative D call: TRBD1 (7 bases). V was pared by 6 bases and J by 7 bases, with 16 bases between. The CDR3 runs to 15 residues. The germline V gene encodes CDR1 MDHEN and CDR2 SYDVKM. CDR3: CASRGGGAVANVLTF. CDR3 nucleotide sequence: TGTGCCAGCAGAGGAGGGGGCGCAGTAGCCAACGTCCTGACTTTC.

The chain recombines TRBV6-5 with TRBJ2-1; the match to TRBD2 covers 14 bases. V trimming: 4 bases; J trimming: 8 bases; junction bases outside the gene matches: 4. Germline V lookup: CDR1 MNHEY, CDR2 SVGAGI. This CDR3 spans 15 amino acids. CDR3 sequence reads: CASSLGLAGGDEQFF. The CDR3 DNA follows: TGTGCCAGCAGTTTAGGACTAGCGGGAGGCGATGAGCAGTTCTTC.